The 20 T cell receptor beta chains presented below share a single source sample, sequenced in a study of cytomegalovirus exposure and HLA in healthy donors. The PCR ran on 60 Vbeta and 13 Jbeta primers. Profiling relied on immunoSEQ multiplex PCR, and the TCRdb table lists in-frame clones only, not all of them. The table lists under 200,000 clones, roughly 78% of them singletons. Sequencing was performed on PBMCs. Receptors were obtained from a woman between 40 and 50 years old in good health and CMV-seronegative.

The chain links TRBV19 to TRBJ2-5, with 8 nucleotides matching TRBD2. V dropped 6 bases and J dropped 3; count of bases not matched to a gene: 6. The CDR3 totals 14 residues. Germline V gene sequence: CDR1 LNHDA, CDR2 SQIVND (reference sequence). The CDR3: CASSTSGRKETQYF. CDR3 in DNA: TGTGCCAGTAGCACTAGCGGCCGAAAAGAGACCCAGTACTTC.

For the CDR3, the DNA is TGCGCCAGCAGTTTGCCGGGACAGGGGACCACTGAAGCTTTCTTT. Its translation is CASSLPGQGTTEAFF. The chain carries TRBV10-2 and TRBJ1-1; 10 bases fit TRBD1. Germline trimming cut 5 bases from V and 4 bases from J; bases unmatched to any gene: 7. The CDR3 length is 15 residues. Germline CDR1 and CDR2: WSHSY and SAAADI.

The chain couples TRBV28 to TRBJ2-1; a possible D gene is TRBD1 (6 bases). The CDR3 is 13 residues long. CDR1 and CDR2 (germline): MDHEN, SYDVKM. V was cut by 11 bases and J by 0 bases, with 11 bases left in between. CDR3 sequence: CASIQGSYNEQFF. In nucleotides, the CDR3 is TGTGCCTCTATACAGGGCTCCTACAATGAGCAGTTCTTC.

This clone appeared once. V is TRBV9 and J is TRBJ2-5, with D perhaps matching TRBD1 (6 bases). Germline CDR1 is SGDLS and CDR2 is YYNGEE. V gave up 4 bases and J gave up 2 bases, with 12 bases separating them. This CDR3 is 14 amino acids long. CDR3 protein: CASSPGQFQETQYF. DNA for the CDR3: TGTGCCAGCAGCCCCGGACAGTTTCAAGAGACCCAGTACTTC.

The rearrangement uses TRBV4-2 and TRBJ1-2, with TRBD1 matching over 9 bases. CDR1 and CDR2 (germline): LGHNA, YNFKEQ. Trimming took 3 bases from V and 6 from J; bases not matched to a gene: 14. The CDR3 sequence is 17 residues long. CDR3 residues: CASSQVSGTGKGNGYTF. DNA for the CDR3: TGTGCCAGCAGCCAGGTCTCCGGGACAGGGAAGGGTAATGGCTACACCTTC.

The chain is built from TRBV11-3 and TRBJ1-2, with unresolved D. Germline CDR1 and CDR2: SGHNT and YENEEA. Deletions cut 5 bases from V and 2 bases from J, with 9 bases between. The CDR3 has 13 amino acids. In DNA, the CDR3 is TGTGCCAGCAGCCAACAGCTAAACTATGGCTACACCTTC. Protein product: CASSQQLNYGYTF.

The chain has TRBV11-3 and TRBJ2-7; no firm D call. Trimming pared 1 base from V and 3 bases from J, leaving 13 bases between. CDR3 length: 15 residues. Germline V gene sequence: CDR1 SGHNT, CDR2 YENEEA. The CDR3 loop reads CASSLVGGPNYEQYF. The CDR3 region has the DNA TGTGCCAGCAGCTTAGTAGGTGGGCCGAACTACGAGCAGTACTTC.

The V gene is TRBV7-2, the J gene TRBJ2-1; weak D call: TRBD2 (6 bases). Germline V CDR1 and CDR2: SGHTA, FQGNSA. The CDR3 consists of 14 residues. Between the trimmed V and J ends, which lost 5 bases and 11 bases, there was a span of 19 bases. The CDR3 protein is CASSRILAGNQQFF. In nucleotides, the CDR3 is TGTGCCAGCAGCCGCATACTAGCCGGGAACCAGCAGTTCTTC. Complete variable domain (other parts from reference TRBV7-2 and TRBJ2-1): GAGVSQSPSNKVTEKGKDVELRCDPISGHTALYWYRQSLGQGLEFLIYFQGNSAPDKSGLPSDRFSAERTGGSVSTLTIQRTQQEDSAVYLCASSRILAGNQQFFGPGTRLTVL.

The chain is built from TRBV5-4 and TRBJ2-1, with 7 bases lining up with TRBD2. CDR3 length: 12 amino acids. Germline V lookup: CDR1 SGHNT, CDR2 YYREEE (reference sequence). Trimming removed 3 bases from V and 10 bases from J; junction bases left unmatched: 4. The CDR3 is CASSSAGREQFF. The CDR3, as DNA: TGTGCCAGCAGCTCTGCCGGGAGGGAGCAGTTCTTC. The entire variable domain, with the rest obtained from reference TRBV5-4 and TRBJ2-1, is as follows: ETGVTQSPTHLIKTRGQQVTLRCSSQSGHNTVSWYQQALGQGPQFIFQYYREEENGRGNFPPRFSGLQFPNYSSELNVNALELDDSALYLCASSSAGREQFFGPGTRLTVL.

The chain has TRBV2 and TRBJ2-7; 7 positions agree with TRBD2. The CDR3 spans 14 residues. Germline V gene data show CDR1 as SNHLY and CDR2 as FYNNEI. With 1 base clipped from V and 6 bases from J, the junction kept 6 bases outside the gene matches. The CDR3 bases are TGTGCCAGCAGTGAAGGGGGGGGGTTCCGCGAGCAGTACTTC. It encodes CASSEGGGFREQYF.

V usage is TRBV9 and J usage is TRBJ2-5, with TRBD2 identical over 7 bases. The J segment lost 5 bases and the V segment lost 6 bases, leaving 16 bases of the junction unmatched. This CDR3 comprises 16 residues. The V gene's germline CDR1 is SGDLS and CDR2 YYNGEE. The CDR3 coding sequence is TGTGCCAGCACCCCAGACAGCGGGGACCCGAGGGAGACCCAGTACTTC. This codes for CASTPDSGDPRETQYF.

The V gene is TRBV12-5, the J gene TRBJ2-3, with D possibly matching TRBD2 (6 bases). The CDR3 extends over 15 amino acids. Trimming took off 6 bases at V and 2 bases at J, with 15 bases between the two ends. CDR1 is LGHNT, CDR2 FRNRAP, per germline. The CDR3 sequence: CASGPTPGVTDTQYF. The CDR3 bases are TGTGCTAGTGGCCCCACCCCGGGGGTCACAGATACGCAGTATTTT.

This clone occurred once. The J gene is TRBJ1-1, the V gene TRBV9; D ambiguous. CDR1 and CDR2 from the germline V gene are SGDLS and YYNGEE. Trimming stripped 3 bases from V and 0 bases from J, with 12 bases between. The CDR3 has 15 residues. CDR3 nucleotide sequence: TGTGCCAGCAGCGCCGGGTCGCACCTGAACACTGAAGCTTTCTTT. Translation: CASSAGSHLNTEAFF.

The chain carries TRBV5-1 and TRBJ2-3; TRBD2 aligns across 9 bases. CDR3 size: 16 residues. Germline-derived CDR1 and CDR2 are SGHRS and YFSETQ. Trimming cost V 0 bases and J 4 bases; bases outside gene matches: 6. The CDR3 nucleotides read TGCGCCAGCAGCTTGGCCGGGGCGGGGGGGCCAGATACGCAGTATTTT. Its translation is CASSLAGAGGPDTQYF.

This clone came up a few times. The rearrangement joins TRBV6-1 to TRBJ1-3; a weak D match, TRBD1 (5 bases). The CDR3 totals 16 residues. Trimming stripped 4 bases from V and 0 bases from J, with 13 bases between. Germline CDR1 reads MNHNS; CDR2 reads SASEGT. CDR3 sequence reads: CASSGTGVSSGNTIYF. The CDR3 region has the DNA TGTGCCAGCAGTGGTACGGGGGTCAGCTCTGGAAACACCATATATTTT.

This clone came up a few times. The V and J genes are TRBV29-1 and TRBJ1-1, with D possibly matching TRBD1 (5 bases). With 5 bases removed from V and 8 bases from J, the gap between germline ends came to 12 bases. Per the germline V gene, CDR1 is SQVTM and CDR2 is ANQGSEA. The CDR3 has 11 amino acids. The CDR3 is CSVRDYWEAFF. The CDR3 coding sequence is TGCAGCGTTCGGGACTATTGGGAAGCTTTCTTT.

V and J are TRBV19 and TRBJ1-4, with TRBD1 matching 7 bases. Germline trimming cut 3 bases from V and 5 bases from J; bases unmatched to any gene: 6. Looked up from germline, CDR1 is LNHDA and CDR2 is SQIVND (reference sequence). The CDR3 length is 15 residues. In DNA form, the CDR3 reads TGTGCCAGTAGTATCCAAGGACAGGTGAATGAAAAACTGTTTTTT. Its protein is CASSIQGQVNEKLFF.

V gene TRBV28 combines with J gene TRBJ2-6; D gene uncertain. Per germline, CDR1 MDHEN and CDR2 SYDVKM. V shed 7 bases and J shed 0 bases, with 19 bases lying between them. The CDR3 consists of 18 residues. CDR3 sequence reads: CASTQLPPGASGANVLTF. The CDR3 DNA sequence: TGTGCCAGCACCCAACTTCCCCCCGGAGCCTCTGGGGCCAACGTCCTGACTTTC.

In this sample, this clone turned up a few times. The DNA of the CDR3 is TGTGCCAGCAGCTTGAGCGGGGTGATCGGGGGCTACACCTTC. Amino acid sequence: CASSLSGVIGGYTF. The chain recombines TRBV5-6 with TRBJ1-2; no firm D call. V lost 1 base, J lost 8 bases, and 15 bases lay in between. CDR3 length: 14 amino acids. Germline values: CDR1 SGHDT, CDR2 YYEEEE.

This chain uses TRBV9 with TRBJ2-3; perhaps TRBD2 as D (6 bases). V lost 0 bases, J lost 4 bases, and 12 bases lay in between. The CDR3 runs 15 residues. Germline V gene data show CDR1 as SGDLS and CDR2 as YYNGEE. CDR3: CASSVAGARADTQYF. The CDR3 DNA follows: TGTGCCAGCAGCGTAGCGGGAGCGAGAGCAGATACGCAGTATTTT.